These 31 T cell receptor beta chains came from one sample sequenced in a study of shared clonotypes between healthy human individuals. Libraries were prepared by immunoSEQ multiplex PCR; TCRdb keeps only in-frame clonotypes and omits some of them. There are approximately 2.4 million clones in the sample; under 97% occur only once, and 0.1% to 0.15% lies in the top ten. Sequencing input: naive CD4+ T cells sorted from blood. Indicated subset: CD45RA+ positively selected. The origin of the receptors is a man aged 18 to 29 in good health.

Concerning this clone itself: Other DNA sequences within the sample encode an identical CDR3. This chain connects TRBV19 to TRBJ1-2; maybe TRBD1 (5 bases). CDR3 length: 13 amino acids. Trimming stripped 3 bases from V and 4 bases from J, with 9 bases between. Germline values: CDR1 LNHDA, CDR2 SQIVND (reference sequence). DNA of the CDR3: TGTGCCAGTAGTATCGGAGGGGTCTATGGCTACACCTTC. It encodes CASSIGGVYGYTF.

The chain carries TRBV30 and TRBJ2-1; 15 bases align to TRBD2. The ends lost 5 bases at V and 15 bases at J; junction bases unmatched: 11. The CDR3 is 14 residues long. The V gene's germline CDR1 is GTSNPN and CDR2 SVGIG (reference sequence). CDR3 residues: CAWDVPGLAGGRFF. CDR3 bases: TGTGCCTGGGATGTCCCGGGACTAGCGGGAGGTCGGTTCTTC.

The chain joins TRBV11-2 to TRBJ2-1; TRBD2 matches at 7 bases. The CDR3 is made up of 15 amino acids. V lost 7 bases, J lost 6 bases, and 12 bases stayed unmatched. The V gene's germline CDR1 is SGHAT and CDR2 FQNNGV. CDR3 nucleotides: TGTGCCAGCACCCCTTCGAGCGGGATCTTCAATGAGCAGTTCTTC. Its protein product is CASTPSSGIFNEQFF.

This chain connects TRBV27 to TRBJ2-4; D is undetermined. V was shortened by 0 bases and J by 0 bases, with 15 bases between the two germline ends. CDR1 and CDR2 from the germline V gene are MNHEY and SMNVEV (reference sequence). This CDR3 region has 18 residues. The CDR3 sequence is CASSLSPPRKLAKNIQYF. CDR3 nucleotide sequence: TGTGCCAGCAGTTTATCCCCCCCACGTAAGCTAGCCAAAAACATTCAGTACTTC.

V and J are TRBV6-1 and TRBJ2-5; a weak D match, TRBD1 (6 bases). CDR3 length equals 15 residues. Deletions cut 3 bases from V and 2 bases from J, with 13 bases between. Germline CDR1 and CDR2: MNHNS and SASEGT. The CDR3 sequence: CASSDTGQRQETQYF. In nucleotides, the CDR3 is TGTGCCAGCAGTGATACTGGACAGAGACAAGAGACCCAGTACTTC.

V is TRBV7-9 and J is TRBJ2-1, with 7 bases aligning to TRBD2. In germline, CDR1 is SEHNR, CDR2 FQNEAQ (reference sequence). This CDR3 comprises 16 residues. V lost 5 bases, J lost 1 base, and 8 bases stayed unmatched. The CDR3 protein is CASSDGREGSYNEQFF. CDR3 DNA: TGTGCCAGCAGCGATGGGAGGGAGGGATCCTACAATGAGCAGTTCTTC.

On this clone: This CDR3 is also generated by other DNA sequences in the sample. The chain is built from TRBV7-9 and TRBJ2-5; 7 bases fit TRBD2. The CDR3 runs to 15 residues. CDR1 and CDR2 (germline): SEHNR, FQNEAQ (reference sequence). The J segment lost 2 bases and the V segment lost 5 bases, leaving 8 bases of the junction unmatched. For the CDR3, the DNA is TGTGCCAGCAGCCCATCGCTAGCGGTGCAAGAGACCCAGTACTTC. As protein: CASSPSLAVQETQYF.

The rearrangement joins TRBV4-1 to TRBJ2-6; 14 nucleotides line up with TRBD2. The length of the CDR3 is 19 residues. Germline CDR1 reads MGHRA; CDR2 reads YSYEKL. J lost 0 bases, V lost 3 bases, and 4 bases had no gene match. Here the CDR3 reads CASSQGLAGATSGANVLTF. DNA for the CDR3: TGCGCCAGCAGCCAGGGACTAGCGGGGGCCACCTCTGGGGCCAACGTCCTGACTTTC.

The rearrangement links TRBV11-2 to TRBJ2-3; D ambiguous. The V end was cut by 6 bases, the J end by 3 bases, with 13 bases between. Per the germline V gene, CDR1 is SGHAT and CDR2 is FQNNGV. This CDR3 is 14 amino acids long. The CDR3 reads CASSPFVGTDTQYF. The CDR3 DNA reads as TGTGCCAGCAGTCCGTTTGTTGGGACAGATACGCAGTATTTT.

V is TRBV5-1 and J is TRBJ2-5, with 7 bases lining up with TRBD2. Looked up from germline, CDR1 is SGHRS and CDR2 is YFSETQ. The CDR3 has 13 amino acids. Trimming cost V 3 bases and J 4 bases; bases outside gene matches: 3. The CDR3 DNA sequence: TGCGCCAGCAGCTGGACTAGTATAGAGACCCAGTACTTC. Encoded protein: CASSWTSIETQYF.

The chain joins TRBV6-1 to TRBJ2-5, with a tentative D call TRBD1 (6 bases). The CDR3 runs to 12 residues. CDR1 MNHNS and CDR2 SASEGT come from the germline V gene. V gave up 7 bases and J gave up 4 bases, with 10 bases separating them. The CDR3 is CASNTGRETQYF. The DNA of the CDR3 is TGTGCCAGCAATACAGGGCGAGAGACCCAGTACTTC.

The rearrangement joins TRBV4-3 to TRBJ2-3, with TRBD2 identical over 10 bases. The J segment lost 6 bases and the V segment lost 1 base, leaving 7 bases of the junction unmatched. CDR1 is LGHNA, CDR2 YSLEER, per germline. The CDR3 extends over 16 amino acids. CDR3 amino acids: CASSQGSSGSFDTQYF. In DNA, the CDR3 is TGCGCCAGCAGCCAAGGTTCTAGCGGGAGCTTCGATACGCAGTATTTT.

The gene calls are TRBV5-1 and TRBJ1-6; D perhaps matches TRBD1 (5 bases). CDR3 length equals 16 residues. Germline V gene lookup returns CDR1 SGHRS and CDR2 YFSETQ. V lost 0 bases and J lost 4, with 11 bases in between. Here the CDR3 reads CASSLAGGGYNSPLHF. For the CDR3, the DNA is TGCGCCAGCAGCTTGGCTGGGGGTGGATATAATTCACCCCTCCACTTT.

V and J are TRBV10-3 and TRBJ1-2, with no clear D. Trimming removed 11 bases at V and 0 bases at J, with 10 bases between. Germline V lookup: CDR1 ENHRY, CDR2 SYGVKD. The CDR3 has 12 amino acids. The CDR3 bases are TGTGCCGTCACCCTAGCTAACTATGGCTACACCTTC. This translates into CAVTLANYGYTF.

The chain uses TRBV18 and TRBJ2-1; the D gene could be TRBD1 or TRBD2 (5 bases each). This CDR3 has 15 residues. The germline V gene encodes CDR1 KGHSH and CDR2 LQKENI. Trimming removed 8 bases at V and 0 bases at J, with 14 bases between. The CDR3 DNA sequence: TGTGCCAGCCGGGACGGAAGTAGCTCCTACAATGAGCAGTTCTTC. The encoded protein is CASRDGSSSYNEQFF. Full variable domain (missing parts from reference TRBV18 and TRBJ2-1): NAGVMQNPRHLVRRRGQEARLRCSPMKGHSHVYWYRQLPEEGLKFMVYLQKENIIDESGMPKERFSAEFPKEGPSILRIQQVVRGDSAAYFCASRDGSSSYNEQFFGPGTRLTVL.

The gene calls are TRBV28 and TRBJ1-4; D may be TRBD1 (5 bases). The CDR3 has 21 amino acids. Germline values: CDR1 MDHEN, CDR2 SYDVKM. V lost 3 bases and J 0 bases, leaving 26 bases between the germline ends. CDR3 sequence (DNA): TGTGCCAGCAGTTTCCCCACCGTCCGACAGCGCCCAACTTCAACTAATGAAAAACTGTTTTTT. Its protein is CASSFPTVRQRPTSTNEKLFF.

The rearrangement links TRBV5-4 to TRBJ1-1; unclear D gene. Germline V gene data show CDR1 as SGHNT and CDR2 as YYREEE (reference sequence). With 4 bases removed from V and 11 bases from J, the gap between germline ends came to 12 bases. This CDR3 has 11 amino acids. CDR3 DNA sequence: TGTGCCAGCAGCAGCTCGGGGAGGGCTTTCTTT. Its translation: CASSSSGRAFF.

This clone was seen just once. The J gene is TRBJ2-5, the V gene TRBV6-5, with D possibly TRBD1 on 7 matching bases. V was shortened by 6 bases and J by 5 bases, with 13 bases between the two germline ends. Germline loops: CDR1 MNHEY, CDR2 SVGAGI. CDR3 length: 13 amino acids. In DNA, the CDR3 is TGTGCCAGCAGCCAGGGGGGTAGGGAGACCCAGTACTTC. This codes for CASSQGGRETQYF.

A single count supports this clone. This chain joins TRBV30 and TRBJ1-6; D may be TRBD1 (6 bases). This CDR3 contains 13 residues. Trimming took 4 bases from V and 7 from J, leaving 11 bases between them. Germline loops: CDR1 GTSNPN, CDR2 SVGIG (reference sequence). The CDR3 DNA follows: TGTGCCTGGAAGACAGGTCCGAATTCACCCCTCCACTTT. Residues: CAWKTGPNSPLHF. The full variable domain, its missing parts supplied by reference TRBV30 and TRBJ1-6, is SQTIHQWPATLVQPVGSPLSLECTVEGTSNPNLYWYRQAAGRGLQLLFYSVGIGQISSEVPQNLSASRPQDRQFILSSKKLLLSDSGFYLCAWKTGPNSPLHFGNGTRLTVT.

The chain recombines TRBV10-1 with TRBJ2-2; the D gene is possibly TRBD1 (5 bases). V lost 4 bases and J lost 1, with 7 bases in between. Germline assignment: CDR1 WNHNN and CDR2 SYGVQD (reference sequence). The CDR3 consists of 14 residues. Here the CDR3 reads CASSAGMNTGELFF. CDR3 nucleotides: TGCGCCAGCAGTGCAGGGATGAACACCGGGGAGCTGTTTTTT.

The rearrangement joins TRBV9 to TRBJ2-7; D not resolved. Trimming stripped 4 bases from V and 0 bases from J, with 11 bases between. The CDR3 sequence is 14 residues long. Per germline, CDR1 SGDLS and CDR2 YYNGEE. The CDR3 loop is CASSRGPSSYEQYF. For the CDR3, the DNA is TGTGCCAGCAGCCGAGGTCCCAGCTCCTACGAGCAGTACTTC.

The J gene is TRBJ2-5, the V gene TRBV7-2; D is perhaps TRBD1 or TRBD2 (6 bases each). Trimming stripped 5 bases from V and 2 bases from J, with 15 bases between. The CDR3 has 15 amino acids. Per the germline V gene, CDR1 is SGHTA and CDR2 is FQGNSA. The CDR3 region is CASSLRGRPQETQYF. CDR3 DNA: TGTGCCAGCAGCCTCCGGGGGCGTCCACAAGAGACCCAGTACTTC.

With respect to this clone: In the same sample, other DNA sequences code for this CDR3. The chain carries TRBV5-4 and TRBJ2-5, with a possible D match to TRBD1 (6 bases). CDR1 is SGHNT, CDR2 YYREEE, per germline (reference sequence). Trimming took off 4 bases at V and 2 bases at J, with 9 bases between the two ends. The CDR3 spans 13 residues. The CDR3 protein is CASSRTEQETQYF. The DNA for the CDR3 is TGTGCCAGCAGCCGGACAGAACAAGAGACCCAGTACTTC.

This chain uses TRBV5-4 with TRBJ2-3, with D perhaps being TRBD1 or TRBD2 (5 bases each). The CDR3 loop spans 15 amino acids. Germline V gives CDR1 SGHNT, CDR2 YYREEE (reference sequence). The V end lost 0 bases, the J end lost 4 bases, and 12 bases lay between the germline ends. In nucleotides, the CDR3 is TGTGCCAGCAGCTTGGAGGGACCCCCTCCAGATACGCAGTATTTT. Encoded protein: CASSLEGPPPDTQYF.

V and J are TRBV10-2 and TRBJ2-2; D might be TRBD2 (7 bases). The CDR3 runs 14 residues. Trimming removed 8 bases from V and 4 bases from J, with 14 bases in between. Looked up from germline, CDR1 is WSHSY and CDR2 is SAAADI. Written as DNA, the CDR3 is TGCGCCAGCCAACGGGGGGCTAGCACCGGGGAGCTGTTTTTT. Translated: CASQRGASTGELFF.

Regarding this clone: Other nucleotide sequences from this sample produce the same CDR3. This chain connects TRBV30 to TRBJ2-2; no clear D. Germline loops: CDR1 GTSNPN, CDR2 SVGIG (reference sequence). With 1 base removed from V and 2 bases from J, the gap between germline ends came to 2 bases. This CDR3 is 12 amino acids long. The CDR3 is CAWSENTGELFF. In nucleotides, the CDR3 is TGTGCCTGGAGTGAAAACACCGGGGAGCTGTTTTTT.

A single count supports this clone. The chain joins TRBV2 to TRBJ2-7; D not certain. The germline V gene encodes CDR1 SNHLY and CDR2 FYNNEI. This CDR3 has 15 residues. Trimming stripped 6 bases from V and 5 bases from J, with 20 bases between. This CDR3 reads CASSEQPTQAHEQYF. CDR3 nucleotides: TGTGCCAGCAGCGAACAACCAACTCAGGCCCACGAGCAGTACTTC.

J is TRBJ2-7 and V is TRBV6-6; 7 nucleotides line up with TRBD2. J lost 1 base, V lost 5 bases, and 11 bases had no gene match. The CDR3 is 16 amino acids. Germline values: CDR1 MNHNY, CDR2 SVGAGI (reference sequence). The CDR3: CASSPPGLAGSYEQYF. CDR3 DNA: TGTGCCAGCAGTCCCCCCGGATTAGCGGGTTCCTACGAGCAGTACTTC.

About this clone itself: This specimen includes other DNA sequences encoding the same CDR3. V and J are TRBV7-2 and TRBJ2-3, with no clear D. Germline-derived CDR1 and CDR2 are SGHTA and FQGNSA. With 1 base removed from V and 2 bases from J, the gap between germline ends came to 7 bases. CDR3 length: 14 amino acids. CDR3: CASSLGQLTDTQYF. CDR3 DNA sequence: TGTGCCAGCAGCTTAGGCCAGCTCACAGATACGCAGTATTTT.

The V gene is TRBV7-9, the J gene TRBJ2-3, with D perhaps TRBD2 (6 bases). The CDR3 length is 17 residues. V was cut by 2 bases and J by 0 bases, with 15 bases left in between. In germline, CDR1 is SEHNR, CDR2 FQNEAQ (reference sequence). CDR3: CASSLRRAGTSTDTQYF. The DNA for the CDR3 is TGTGCCAGCAGCTTAAGGAGGGCGGGGACTAGCACAGATACGCAGTATTTT.

Notes on this clone: This sample includes further DNA sequences coding for the same CDR3. This sequence joins TRBV5-1 and TRBJ2-2; D gene unclear. V dropped 2 bases and J dropped 2 bases, with 4 bases sitting between them. Germline CDR1 reads SGHRS; CDR2 reads YFSETQ. This CDR3 spans 13 amino acids. The CDR3 nucleotides are TGCGCCAGCAGCTTAGCTAACACCGGGGAGCTGTTTTTT. Its translation: CASSLANTGELFF.